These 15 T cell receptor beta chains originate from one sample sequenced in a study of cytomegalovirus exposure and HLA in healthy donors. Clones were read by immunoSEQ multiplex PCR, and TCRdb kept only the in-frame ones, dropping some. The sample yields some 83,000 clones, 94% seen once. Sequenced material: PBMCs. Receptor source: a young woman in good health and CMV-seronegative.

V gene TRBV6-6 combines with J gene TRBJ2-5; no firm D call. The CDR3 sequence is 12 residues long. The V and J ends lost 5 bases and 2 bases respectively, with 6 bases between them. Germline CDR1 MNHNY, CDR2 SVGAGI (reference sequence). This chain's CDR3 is CASSRLQETQYF. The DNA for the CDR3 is TGTGCCAGCAGTCGACTGCAAGAGACCCAGTACTTC.

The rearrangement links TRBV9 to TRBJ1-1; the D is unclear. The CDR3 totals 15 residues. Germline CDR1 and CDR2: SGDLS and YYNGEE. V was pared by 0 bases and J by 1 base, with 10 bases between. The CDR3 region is CASSVVRGPNTEAFF. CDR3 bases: TGTGCCAGCAGCGTAGTCCGAGGGCCGAACACTGAAGCTTTCTTT.

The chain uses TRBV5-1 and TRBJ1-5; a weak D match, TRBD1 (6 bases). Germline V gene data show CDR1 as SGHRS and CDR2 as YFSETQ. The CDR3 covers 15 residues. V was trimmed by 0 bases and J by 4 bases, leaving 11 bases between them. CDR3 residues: CASSLAPDSNQPQHF. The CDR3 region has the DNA TGCGCCAGCAGCTTGGCCCCGGACAGTAATCAGCCCCAGCATTTT. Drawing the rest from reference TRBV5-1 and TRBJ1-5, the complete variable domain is KAGVTQTPRYLIKTRGQQVTLSCSPISGHRSVSWYQQTPGQGLQFLFEYFSETQRNKGNFPGRFSGRQFSNSRSEMNVSTLELGDSALYLCASSLAPDSNQPQHFGDGTRLSIL.

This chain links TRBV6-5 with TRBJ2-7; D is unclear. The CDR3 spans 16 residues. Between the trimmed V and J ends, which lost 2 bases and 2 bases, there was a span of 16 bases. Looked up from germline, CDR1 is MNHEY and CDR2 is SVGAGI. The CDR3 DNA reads TGTGCCAGCAGTTACCTGCGCGTTGCAGGCCCCTACGAGCAGTACTTC. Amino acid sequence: CASSYLRVAGPYEQYF.

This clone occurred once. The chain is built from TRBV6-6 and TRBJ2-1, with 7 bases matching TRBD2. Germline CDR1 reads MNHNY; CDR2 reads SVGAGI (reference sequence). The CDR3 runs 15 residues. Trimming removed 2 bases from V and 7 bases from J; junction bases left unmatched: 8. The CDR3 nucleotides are TGTGCCAGCAGTTACGGAGGGGCGCGGGGGAATGAGCAGTTCTTC. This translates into CASSYGGARGNEQFF.

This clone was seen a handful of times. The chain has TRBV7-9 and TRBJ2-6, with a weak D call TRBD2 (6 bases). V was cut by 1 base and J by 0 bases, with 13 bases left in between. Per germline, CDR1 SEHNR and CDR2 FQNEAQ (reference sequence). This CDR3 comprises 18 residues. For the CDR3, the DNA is TGTGCCAGCAGCTTAGGGGCGGGACCTGCCTCTGGGGCCAACGTCCTGACTTTC. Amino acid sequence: CASSLGAGPASGANVLTF.

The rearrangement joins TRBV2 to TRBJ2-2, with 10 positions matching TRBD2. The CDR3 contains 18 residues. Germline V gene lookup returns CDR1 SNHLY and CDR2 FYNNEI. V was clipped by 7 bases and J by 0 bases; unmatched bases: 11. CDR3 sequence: CASTRSGTSAANTGELFF. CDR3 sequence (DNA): TGTGCCAGCACCCGATCCGGGACTAGCGCCGCGAACACCGGGGAGCTGTTTTTT.

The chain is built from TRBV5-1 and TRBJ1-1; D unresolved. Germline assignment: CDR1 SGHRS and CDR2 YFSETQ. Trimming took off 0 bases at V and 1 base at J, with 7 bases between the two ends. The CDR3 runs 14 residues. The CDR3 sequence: CASSLGHQNTEAFF. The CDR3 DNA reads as TGCGCCAGCAGCTTGGGGCACCAGAACACTGAAGCTTTCTTT.

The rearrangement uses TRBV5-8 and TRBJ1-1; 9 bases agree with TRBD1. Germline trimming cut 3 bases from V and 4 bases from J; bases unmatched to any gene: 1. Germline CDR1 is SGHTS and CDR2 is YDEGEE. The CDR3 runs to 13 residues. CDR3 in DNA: TGTGCCAGCAGCTGGGACAGGGCCACTGAAGCTTTCTTT. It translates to CASSWDRATEAFF. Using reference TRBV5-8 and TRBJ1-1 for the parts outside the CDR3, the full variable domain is EAGVTQSPTHLIKTRGQQATLRCSPISGHTSVYWYQQALGLGLQFLLWYDEGEERNRGNFPPRFSGRQFPNYSSELNVNALELEDSALYLCASSWDRATEAFFGQGTRLTVV.

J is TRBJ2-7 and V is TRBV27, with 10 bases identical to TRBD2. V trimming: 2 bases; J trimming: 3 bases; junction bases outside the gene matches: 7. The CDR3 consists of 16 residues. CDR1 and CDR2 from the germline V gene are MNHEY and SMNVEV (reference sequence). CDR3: CASSLKSSGGGYEQYF. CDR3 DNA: TGTGCCAGCAGTTTAAAATCCAGCGGGGGGGGCTACGAGCAGTACTTC.

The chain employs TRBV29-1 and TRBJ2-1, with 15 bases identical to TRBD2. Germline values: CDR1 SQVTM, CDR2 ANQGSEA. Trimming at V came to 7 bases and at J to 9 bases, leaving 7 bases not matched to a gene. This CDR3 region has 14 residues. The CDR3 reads CSGRTSGREGEQFF. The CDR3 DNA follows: TGCAGCGGTCGGACTAGCGGGAGGGAAGGTGAGCAGTTCTTC.

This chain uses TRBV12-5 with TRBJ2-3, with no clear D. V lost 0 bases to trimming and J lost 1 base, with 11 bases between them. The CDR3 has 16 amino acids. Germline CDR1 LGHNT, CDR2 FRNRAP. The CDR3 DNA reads TGTGCTAGTGGTTTGGTACTGGCAGGCCGCACAGATACGCAGTATTTT. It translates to CASGLVLAGRTDTQYF.

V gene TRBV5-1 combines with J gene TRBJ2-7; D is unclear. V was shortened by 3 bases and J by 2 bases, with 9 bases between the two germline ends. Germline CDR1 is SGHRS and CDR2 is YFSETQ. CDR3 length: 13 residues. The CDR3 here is CASSSTTTYEQYF. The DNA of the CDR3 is TGCGCCAGCAGCTCGACAACCACCTACGAGCAGTACTTC.

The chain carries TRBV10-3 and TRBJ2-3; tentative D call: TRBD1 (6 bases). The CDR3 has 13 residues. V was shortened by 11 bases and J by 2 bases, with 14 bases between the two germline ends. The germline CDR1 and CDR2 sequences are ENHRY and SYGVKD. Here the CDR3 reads CAVRDTNTDTQYF. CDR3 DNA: TGTGCCGTCCGGGACACAAACACAGATACGCAGTATTTT.

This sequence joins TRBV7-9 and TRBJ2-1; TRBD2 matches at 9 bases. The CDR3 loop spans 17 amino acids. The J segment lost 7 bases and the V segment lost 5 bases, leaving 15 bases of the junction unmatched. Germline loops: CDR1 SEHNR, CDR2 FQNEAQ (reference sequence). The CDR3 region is CASSPRLAGEVYNEQFF. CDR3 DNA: TGTGCCAGCAGCCCGAGATTAGCGGGAGAAGTGTATAATGAGCAGTTCTTC.